Below, 30 T cell receptor beta chains from the same sample are listed, as sequenced in a study of blood T cell repertoires in COVID-19. This table comes from immunoSEQ multiplex PCR, and its TCRdb copy is limited to in-frame clones, with some not included. The sample records about 300,000 clones, nearly 90% being singletons. Sequenced: peripheral blood. Receptor source: a man aged 18 to 35 with active or convalescent COVID-19.

The chain uses TRBV6-6 and TRBJ2-7, with D possibly TRBD1 on 6 matching bases. Between the trimmed V and J ends, which lost 8 bases and 6 bases, there was a span of 20 bases. Germline V CDR1 and CDR2: MNHNY, SVGAGI (reference sequence). This CDR3 contains 14 residues. CDR3: CASFRTAGSGEQYF. The CDR3 coding sequence is TGTGCCAGCTTCAGGACAGCAGGCTCCGGCGAGCAGTACTTC.

This chain connects TRBV18 to TRBJ1-2; D possibly corresponds to TRBD1 (6 bases). Per germline, CDR1 KGHSH and CDR2 LQKENI. Between the trimmed V and J ends, which lost 0 bases and 1 base, there was a span of 9 bases. The CDR3 loop spans 15 amino acids. The CDR3 DNA sequence: TGTGCCAGCTCACCACCTGGGGGCAGTAACTATGGCTACACCTTC. Translated: CASSPPGGSNYGYTF.

The rearrangement links TRBV19 to TRBJ2-7, with 12 nucleotides matching TRBD1. After removal of 5 bases from V and 4 bases from J, the junction contained 6 bases not matched to a gene. Germline V gene sequence: CDR1 LNHDA, CDR2 SQIVND (reference sequence). CDR3 length equals 15 residues. CDR3 nucleotides: TGTGCCAGTAGTCTTGGGACAGGGGGCGCGTACGAGCAGTACTTC. Its translation: CASSLGTGGAYEQYF.

The V call is TRBV5-8, the J call TRBJ1-2; perhaps TRBD1 as D (5 bases). The CDR3 totals 13 residues. The ends were cut back, 0 bases at V and 6 bases at J, with 9 bases in the middle. The germline V gene encodes CDR1 SGHTS and CDR2 YDEGEE. Here the CDR3 reads CASSLAAGHGYTF. CDR3 bases: TGTGCCAGCAGCTTGGCGGCGGGGCATGGCTACACCTTC.

J is TRBJ2-1 and V is TRBV11-2, with no clear D. V was pared by 3 bases and J by 5 bases, with 11 bases between. This CDR3 has 14 residues. Per the germline V gene, CDR1 is SGHAT and CDR2 is FQNNGV. CDR3 coding DNA: TGTGCCAGCAGCTTGGTTGAACTCAACAATGAGCAGTTCTTC. This translates into CASSLVELNNEQFF.

The rearrangement links TRBV6-5 to TRBJ2-1, with D perhaps TRBD2 (5 bases). Germline CDR1 MNHEY, CDR2 SVGAGI. V was cut by 10 bases and J by 4 bases, with 14 bases left in between. This CDR3 region has 13 residues. CDR3 sequence (DNA): TGTGCCACGTCGAAGAGGGAATACAATGAGCAGTTCTTC. This sequence encodes CATSKREYNEQFF.

This clone was observed a few times. CDR3 residues: CASSQGQGSNTEAFF. CDR3 DNA: TGTGCCAGCAGCCAGGGACAGGGTAGCAACACTGAAGCTTTCTTT. The chain uses TRBV7-9 and TRBJ1-1, with 9 positions matching TRBD1. The CDR3 extends over 15 amino acids. Losses at the gene ends were 5 bases for V and 2 bases for J; bases not matched to a gene: 6. Germline values: CDR1 SEHNR, CDR2 FQNEAQ (reference sequence). Drawing the rest from reference TRBV7-9 and TRBJ1-1, the complete variable domain is DTGVSQNPRHKITKRGQNVTFRCDPISEHNRLYWYRQTLGQGPEFLTYFQNEAQLEKSRLLSDRFSAERPKGSFSTLEIQRTEQGDSAMYLCASSQGQGSNTEAFFGQGTRLTVV.

This rearrangement joins TRBV7-9 to TRBJ1-6, with a weak D call TRBD1 (5 bases). The CDR3 has 17 amino acids. Germline CDR1 SEHNR, CDR2 FQNEAQ (reference sequence). Trimming removed 0 bases at V and 6 bases at J, with 15 bases between. Here the CDR3 DNA reads TGTGCCAGCAGCTTAGCTTCAGGGCCAAGTTTTAATTCACCCCTCCACTTT. Translating it yields CASSLASGPSFNSPLHF.

The rearrangement joins TRBV5-1 to TRBJ1-3, with 7 positions matching TRBD1. CDR1 SGHRS and CDR2 YFSETQ come from the germline V gene. Trimming cost V 4 bases and J 0 bases; bases outside gene matches: 7. The length of the CDR3 is 16 residues. CDR3: CASSTGQPTSGNTIYF. The CDR3 DNA sequence: TGCGCCAGCAGCACGGGACAGCCCACCTCTGGAAACACCATATATTTT.

V and J are TRBV9 and TRBJ1-1; 7 positions match TRBD1. The germline V gene encodes CDR1 SGDLS and CDR2 YYNGEE. CDR3 size: 17 residues. V was pared by 0 bases and J by 1 base, with 9 bases of the junction left unmatched. For the CDR3, the DNA is TGTGCCAGCAGCGTAGGGGCCCAGGGGGTAGCGAACACTGAAGCTTTCTTT. Its translation is CASSVGAQGVANTEAFF.

This chain links TRBV7-9 with TRBJ2-1; no reliable D call. Trimming took 3 bases from V and 0 from J, leaving 12 bases between them. The V gene's germline CDR1 is SEHNR and CDR2 FQNEAQ (reference sequence). CDR3 length equals 16 residues. The CDR3 here is CASSFGTQSSYNEQFF. Written as DNA, the CDR3 is TGTGCCAGCAGCTTCGGCACACAGAGCTCCTACAATGAGCAGTTCTTC.

This clone qualifies as medium-sized (0.01 to 0.1%). The chain joins TRBV6-5 to TRBJ2-7, with 12 bases lining up with TRBD1. This CDR3 comprises 14 residues. Germline V lookup: CDR1 MNHEY, CDR2 SVGAGI. V dropped 5 bases and J dropped 5; count of bases not matched to a gene: 4. The CDR3 reads CASSKGQGADEQYF. For the CDR3, the DNA is TGTGCCAGCAGTAAGGGACAGGGGGCTGACGAGCAGTACTTC.

The chain carries TRBV11-2 and TRBJ2-1; 9 nucleotides line up with TRBD2. The length of the CDR3 is 15 residues. Germline trimming cut 4 bases from V and 3 bases from J; bases unmatched to any gene: 4. CDR1 is SGHAT and CDR2 is FQNNGV in the germline V gene. CDR3 coding DNA: TGTGCCAGCAGCTCTCTAGCGGGGAACTACAATGAGCAGTTCTTC. This translates into CASSSLAGNYNEQFF.

This clone was counted at least ten times. The V gene is TRBV10-3, the J gene TRBJ2-3, with TRBD2 identical over 9 bases. Per the germline V gene, CDR1 is ENHRY and CDR2 is SYGVKD. J was trimmed by 0 bases and V by 10 bases; bases with no gene match: 11. This CDR3 comprises 16 residues. The CDR3 sequence is CATGLANSFSTDTQYF. In DNA, the CDR3 is TGTGCCACTGGACTAGCGAATTCATTTAGCACAGATACGCAGTATTTT.

The chain is built from TRBV7-9 and TRBJ2-3; no firm D call. The CDR3 loop spans 13 amino acids. CDR1 is SEHNR and CDR2 is FQNEAQ in the germline V gene (reference sequence). V lost 5 bases and J lost 4, with 10 bases in between. CDR3 sequence (DNA): TGTGCCAGCAGCCCCCCTAGGCCAGATACGCAGTATTTT. This gives the protein CASSPPRPDTQYF.

The chain couples TRBV6-2 or TRBV6-3 to TRBJ1-6; no firm D call. This CDR3 comprises 12 residues. V was trimmed by 4 bases and J by 9 bases, leaving 7 bases between them. Germline V lookup: CDR1 MNHEY, CDR2 SVGEGT. In nucleotides, the CDR3 is TGTGCCAGCAGTTGGCCCTCTTCACCCCTCCACTTT. Its translation: CASSWPSSPLHF.

Written as DNA, the CDR3 is TGTGCCAGCAGTTTTGCTGGACAGGGGGTGAATTCACCCCTCCACTTT. This codes for CASSFAGQGVNSPLHF. This chain connects TRBV27 to TRBJ1-6, with TRBD1 identical over 10 bases. Trimming cost V 3 bases and J 7 bases; bases outside gene matches: 6. Germline lookup yields CDR1 MNHEY and CDR2 SMNVEV (reference sequence). The CDR3 length is 16 residues.

On this clone itself: Other DNA sequences in this sample translate to the same CDR3. The chain has TRBV12-3 or TRBV12-4 and TRBJ1-2; a weak D match, TRBD1 (5 bases). CDR3 length equals 13 residues. V shed 3 bases and J shed 4 bases, with 9 bases lying between them. CDR3: CASSFGGGYGYTF. The CDR3 DNA is TGTGCCAGCAGTTTCGGGGGTGGCTATGGCTACACCTTC.

The V call is TRBV27, the J call TRBJ2-1; 12 bases align to TRBD2. This CDR3 spans 15 amino acids. The germline gives CDR1 MNHEY, CDR2 SMNVEV (reference sequence). After removal of 5 bases from V and 5 bases from J, the junction contained 4 bases not matched to a gene. CDR3 residues: CASSSGTSGHNEQFF. DNA of the CDR3: TGTGCCAGCAGTAGCGGGACTAGCGGGCACAATGAGCAGTTCTTC.

The chain links TRBV3-1 (or the pseudogene TRBV3-2) to TRBJ1-1; the match to TRBD1 covers 7 bases. The CDR3 runs to 14 residues. The V and J ends lost 0 bases and 11 bases, in that order; junction bases with no gene match: 9. CDR1 and CDR2 (germline): LGHDT, YNNKEL (reference sequence). The CDR3 region is CASSQEVTGVWAFF. The CDR3 DNA follows: TGTGCCAGCAGCCAAGAGGTTACAGGGGTTTGGGCTTTCTTT.

The chain employs TRBV4-1 and TRBJ1-4; D not resolved. Germline lookup yields CDR1 MGHRA and CDR2 YSYEKL. The CDR3 is 14 amino acids. V was clipped by 1 base and J by 3 bases, with 6 bases between them. The CDR3 sequence: CASSQGQSNEKLFF. The DNA of the CDR3 is TGCGCCAGCAGCCAAGGGCAGTCTAATGAAAAACTGTTTTTT.

Only one count was recorded for this clone. The V and J genes are TRBV4-1 and TRBJ1-6, with D maybe TRBD1 (5 bases). V was pared by 2 bases and J by 12 bases, with 11 bases between. The germline CDR1 and CDR2 sequences are MGHRA and YSYEKL. The CDR3 runs 13 residues. The CDR3 coding sequence is TGCGCCAGCAGCCAAAGTCTGGGGGGACCCCTCCACTTT. It codes for CASSQSLGGPLHF.

The chain combines TRBV29-1 with TRBJ1-3; 8 bases fit TRBD1. Trimming at V came to 7 bases and at J to 5 bases, leaving 13 bases not matched to a gene. CDR3 length equals 15 residues. Germline values: CDR1 SQVTM, CDR2 ANQGSEA. The CDR3 is CSAKIQGDPRNTIYF. CDR3 DNA sequence: TGCAGCGCCAAGATACAGGGGGATCCGAGAAACACCATATATTTT.

This chain links TRBV7-3 with TRBJ2-1; the match to TRBD2 covers 9 bases. Per germline, CDR1 SGHTA and CDR2 FQGTGA. The junction had 8 bases not matched to a gene; V was cut back by 4 bases and J by 7 bases. This CDR3 is built from 15 residues. CDR3 sequence: CASSSVAGVMNEQFF. DNA for the CDR3: TGTGCCAGCAGCTCCGTAGCGGGGGTAATGAATGAGCAGTTCTTC.

V and J are TRBV5-1 and TRBJ2-7, with 7 bases lining up with TRBD1. The V and J ends lost 2 bases and 6 bases, in that order; junction bases with no gene match: 8. The CDR3 has 14 amino acids. Germline V gene data show CDR1 as SGHRS and CDR2 as YFSETQ. CDR3 bases: TGCGCCAGCAGCTTTGACAGGGCCCCCCTCGAGCAGTACTTC. Protein product: CASSFDRAPLEQYF.

The chain has TRBV7-2 and TRBJ2-3; the match to TRBD2 covers 8 bases. Germline CDR1 is SGHTA and CDR2 is FQGNSA. Losses at the gene ends were 1 base for V and 2 bases for J; bases not matched to a gene: 5. The length of the CDR3 is 16 residues. The CDR3 reads CASSLGLAPYTDTQYF. The CDR3, as DNA: TGTGCCAGCAGCTTAGGACTAGCGCCCTACACAGATACGCAGTATTTT.

The chain joins TRBV4-3 to TRBJ2-7; 9 bases align to TRBD2. The germline CDR1 and CDR2 sequences are LGHNA and YSLEER. This CDR3 is built from 16 residues. Losses at the gene ends were 3 bases for V and 2 bases for J; bases not matched to a gene: 8. As DNA, the CDR3 is TGCGCCAGCAGCCATGGAACGGGACTAGCTACCTACGAGCAGTACTTC. This encodes CASSHGTGLATYEQYF.

The V gene is TRBV6-6, the J gene TRBJ2-2; 14 nucleotides align to TRBD2. The CDR3 has 15 residues. With V trimmed by 10 bases and J by 6 bases, 7 bases remained unmatched. Per the germline V gene, CDR1 is MNHNY and CDR2 is SVGAGI (reference sequence). CDR3 loop: CATRTSGGRAGELFF. The CDR3 nucleotides read TGTGCCACCAGGACTAGCGGGGGGCGTGCCGGGGAGCTGTTTTTT.

This clone was seen only a few times. This chain links TRBV2 with TRBJ2-7, with unresolved D. This CDR3 is 14 amino acids long. The V gene's germline CDR1 is SNHLY and CDR2 FYNNEI. V lost 0 bases and J lost 2, with 8 bases in between. CDR3 loop: CASSEAPQTYEQYF. The CDR3 DNA reads TGTGCCAGCAGTGAAGCGCCACAGACCTACGAGCAGTACTTC.

V is TRBV27 and J is TRBJ2-7; TRBD2 agrees at 8 bases. The V gene's germline CDR1 is MNHEY and CDR2 SMNVEV (reference sequence). The junction had 2 bases not matched to a gene; V was cut back by 3 bases and J by 1 base. CDR3 length: 14 residues. DNA of the CDR3: TGTGCCAGCAGTTTCAGCGGGGGATCCTACGAGCAGTACTTC. Amino acid sequence: CASSFSGGSYEQYF.